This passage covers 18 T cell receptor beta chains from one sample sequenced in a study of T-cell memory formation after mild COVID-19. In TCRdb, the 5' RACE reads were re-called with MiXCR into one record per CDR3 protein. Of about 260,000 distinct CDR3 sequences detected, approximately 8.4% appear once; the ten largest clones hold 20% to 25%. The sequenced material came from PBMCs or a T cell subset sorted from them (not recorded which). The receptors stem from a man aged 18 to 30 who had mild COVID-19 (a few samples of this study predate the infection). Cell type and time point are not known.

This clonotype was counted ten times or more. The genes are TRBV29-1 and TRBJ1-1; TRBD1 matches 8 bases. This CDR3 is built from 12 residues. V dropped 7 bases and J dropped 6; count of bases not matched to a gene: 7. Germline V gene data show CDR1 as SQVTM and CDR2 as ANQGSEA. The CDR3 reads CSASQGGAEAFF. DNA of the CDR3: TGCAGCGCCTCACAGGGGGGCGCTGAAGCTTTCTTT.

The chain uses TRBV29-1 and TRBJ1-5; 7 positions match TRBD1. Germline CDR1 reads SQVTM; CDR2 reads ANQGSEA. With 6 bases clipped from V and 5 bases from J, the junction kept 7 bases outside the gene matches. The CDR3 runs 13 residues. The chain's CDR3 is CSVCEGADQPQHF. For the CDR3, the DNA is TGCAGCGTCTGTGAGGGGGCAGATCAGCCCCAGCATTTT.

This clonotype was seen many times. CDR3 region: CATSTRDTEAFF. In nucleotides, the CDR3 is TGTGCCACCAGCACCAGGGACACTGAAGCTTTCTTT. This chain joins TRBV15 and TRBJ1-1; possibly TRBD1 for D (5 bases). Trimming pared 4 bases from V and 3 bases from J, leaving 6 bases between. Germline V gene lookup returns CDR1 LNHNV and CDR2 YYDKDF (reference sequence). This CDR3 contains 12 residues.

The CDR3 spells CASSPQTASYGYTF. The CDR3 nucleotides are TGTGCCAGCAGCCCGCAGACTGCTTCCTATGGCTACACCTTC. The chain is built from TRBV9 and TRBJ1-2, with D unresolved. From germline, CDR1 is SGDLS and CDR2 YYNGEE. Trimming pared 4 bases from V and 4 bases from J, leaving 14 bases between. The CDR3 extends over 14 amino acids.

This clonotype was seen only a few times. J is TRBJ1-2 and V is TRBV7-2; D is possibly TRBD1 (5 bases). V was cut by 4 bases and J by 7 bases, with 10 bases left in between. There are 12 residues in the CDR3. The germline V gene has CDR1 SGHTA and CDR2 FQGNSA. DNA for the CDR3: TGTGCCAGCAGCTCCCCAGGGTTTGGCTACACCTTC. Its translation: CASSSPGFGYTF.

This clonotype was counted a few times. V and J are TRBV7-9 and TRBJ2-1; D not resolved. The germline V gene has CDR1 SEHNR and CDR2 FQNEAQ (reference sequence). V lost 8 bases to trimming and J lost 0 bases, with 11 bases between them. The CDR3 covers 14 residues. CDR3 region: CASPSESSYNEQFF. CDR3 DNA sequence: TGTGCCAGCCCCTCGGAGAGCTCCTACAATGAGCAGTTCTTC.

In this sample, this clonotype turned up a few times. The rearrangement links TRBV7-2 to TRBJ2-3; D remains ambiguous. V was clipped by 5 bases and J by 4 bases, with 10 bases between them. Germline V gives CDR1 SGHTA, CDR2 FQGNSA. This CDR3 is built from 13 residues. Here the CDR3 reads CASSLESADTQYF. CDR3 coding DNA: TGTGCCAGCAGCCTCGAAAGCGCAGATACGCAGTATTTT.

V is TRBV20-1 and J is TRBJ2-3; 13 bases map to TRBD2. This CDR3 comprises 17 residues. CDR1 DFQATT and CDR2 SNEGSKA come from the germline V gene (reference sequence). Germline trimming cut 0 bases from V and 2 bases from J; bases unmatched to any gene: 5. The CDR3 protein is CSARELAGGPVTDTQYF. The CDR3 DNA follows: TGCAGTGCTAGAGAACTAGCGGGGGGGCCGGTCACAGATACGCAGTATTTT.

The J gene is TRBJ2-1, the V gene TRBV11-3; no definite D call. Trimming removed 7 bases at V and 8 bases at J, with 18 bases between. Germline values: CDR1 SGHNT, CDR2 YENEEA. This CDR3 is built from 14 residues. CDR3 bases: TGTGCCAGCAAATTAGGCGACCACGACGATGAGCAGTTCTTC. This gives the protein CASKLGDHDDEQFF. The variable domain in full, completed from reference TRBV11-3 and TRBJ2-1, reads EAGVVQSPRYKIIEKKQPVAFWCNPISGHNTLYWYLQNLGQGPELLIRYENEEAVDDSQLPKDRFSAERLKGVDSTLKIQPAELGDSAVYLCASKLGDHDDEQFFGPGTRLTVL.

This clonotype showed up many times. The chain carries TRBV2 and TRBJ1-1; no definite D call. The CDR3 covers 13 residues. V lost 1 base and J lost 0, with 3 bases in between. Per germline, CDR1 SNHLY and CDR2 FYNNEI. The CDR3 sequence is CASSEGMNTEAFF. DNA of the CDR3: TGTGCCAGCAGTGAAGGGATGAACACTGAAGCTTTCTTT.

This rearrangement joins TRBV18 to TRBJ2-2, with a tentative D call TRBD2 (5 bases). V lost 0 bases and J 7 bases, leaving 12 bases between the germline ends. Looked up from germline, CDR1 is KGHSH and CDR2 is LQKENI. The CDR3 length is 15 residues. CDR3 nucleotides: TGTGCCAGCTCACCACCGTTGGGGAGAGGCGGGGAGCTGTTTTTT. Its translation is CASSPPLGRGGELFF.

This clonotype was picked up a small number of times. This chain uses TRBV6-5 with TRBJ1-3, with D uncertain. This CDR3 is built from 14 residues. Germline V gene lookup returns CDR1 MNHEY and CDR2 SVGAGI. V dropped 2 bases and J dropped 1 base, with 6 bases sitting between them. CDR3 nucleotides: TGTGCCAGCAGTTACGGGGTATCTGGAAACACCATATATTTT. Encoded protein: CASSYGVSGNTIYF.

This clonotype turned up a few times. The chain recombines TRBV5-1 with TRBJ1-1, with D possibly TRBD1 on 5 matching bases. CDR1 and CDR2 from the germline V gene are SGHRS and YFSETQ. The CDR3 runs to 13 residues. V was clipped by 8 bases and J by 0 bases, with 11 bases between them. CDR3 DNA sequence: TGCGCCAGTGGGCGGGACGTGAACACTGAAGCTTTCTTT. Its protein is CASGRDVNTEAFF.

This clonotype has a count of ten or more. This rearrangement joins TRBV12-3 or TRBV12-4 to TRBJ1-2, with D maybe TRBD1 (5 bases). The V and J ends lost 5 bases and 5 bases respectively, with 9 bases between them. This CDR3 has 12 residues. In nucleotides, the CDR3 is TGTGCCAGCAGTACCGGGGGGTATGGCTACACCTTC. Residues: CASSTGGYGYTF.

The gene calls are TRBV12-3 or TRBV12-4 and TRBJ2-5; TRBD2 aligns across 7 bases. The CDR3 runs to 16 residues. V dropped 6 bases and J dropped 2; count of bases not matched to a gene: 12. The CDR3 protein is CASSLPAGDGQETQYF. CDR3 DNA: TGTGCCAGCAGCCTCCCCGCGGGGGATGGACAAGAGACCCAGTACTTC.

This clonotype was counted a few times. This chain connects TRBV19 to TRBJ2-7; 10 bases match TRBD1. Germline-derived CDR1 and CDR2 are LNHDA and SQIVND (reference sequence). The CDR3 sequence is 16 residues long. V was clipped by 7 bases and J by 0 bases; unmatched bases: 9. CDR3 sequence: CASKGRGQGFSYEQYF. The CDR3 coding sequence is TGTGCCAGTAAAGGAAGGGGACAGGGGTTCTCCTACGAGCAGTACTTC.

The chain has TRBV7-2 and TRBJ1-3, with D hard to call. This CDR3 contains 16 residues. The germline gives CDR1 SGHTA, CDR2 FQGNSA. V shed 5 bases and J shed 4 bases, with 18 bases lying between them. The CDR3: CASSSAVRSRGNTIYF. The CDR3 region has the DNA TGTGCCAGCAGCAGCGCCGTTAGGTCCCGGGGAAACACCATATATTTT.

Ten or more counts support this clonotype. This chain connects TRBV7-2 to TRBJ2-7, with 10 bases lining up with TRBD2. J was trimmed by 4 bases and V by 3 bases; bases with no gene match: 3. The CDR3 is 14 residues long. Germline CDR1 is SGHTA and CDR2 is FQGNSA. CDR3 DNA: TGTGCCAGCAGCTTCACTAGCGGGGAATACGAGCAGTACGTC. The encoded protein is CASSFTSGEYEQYV.